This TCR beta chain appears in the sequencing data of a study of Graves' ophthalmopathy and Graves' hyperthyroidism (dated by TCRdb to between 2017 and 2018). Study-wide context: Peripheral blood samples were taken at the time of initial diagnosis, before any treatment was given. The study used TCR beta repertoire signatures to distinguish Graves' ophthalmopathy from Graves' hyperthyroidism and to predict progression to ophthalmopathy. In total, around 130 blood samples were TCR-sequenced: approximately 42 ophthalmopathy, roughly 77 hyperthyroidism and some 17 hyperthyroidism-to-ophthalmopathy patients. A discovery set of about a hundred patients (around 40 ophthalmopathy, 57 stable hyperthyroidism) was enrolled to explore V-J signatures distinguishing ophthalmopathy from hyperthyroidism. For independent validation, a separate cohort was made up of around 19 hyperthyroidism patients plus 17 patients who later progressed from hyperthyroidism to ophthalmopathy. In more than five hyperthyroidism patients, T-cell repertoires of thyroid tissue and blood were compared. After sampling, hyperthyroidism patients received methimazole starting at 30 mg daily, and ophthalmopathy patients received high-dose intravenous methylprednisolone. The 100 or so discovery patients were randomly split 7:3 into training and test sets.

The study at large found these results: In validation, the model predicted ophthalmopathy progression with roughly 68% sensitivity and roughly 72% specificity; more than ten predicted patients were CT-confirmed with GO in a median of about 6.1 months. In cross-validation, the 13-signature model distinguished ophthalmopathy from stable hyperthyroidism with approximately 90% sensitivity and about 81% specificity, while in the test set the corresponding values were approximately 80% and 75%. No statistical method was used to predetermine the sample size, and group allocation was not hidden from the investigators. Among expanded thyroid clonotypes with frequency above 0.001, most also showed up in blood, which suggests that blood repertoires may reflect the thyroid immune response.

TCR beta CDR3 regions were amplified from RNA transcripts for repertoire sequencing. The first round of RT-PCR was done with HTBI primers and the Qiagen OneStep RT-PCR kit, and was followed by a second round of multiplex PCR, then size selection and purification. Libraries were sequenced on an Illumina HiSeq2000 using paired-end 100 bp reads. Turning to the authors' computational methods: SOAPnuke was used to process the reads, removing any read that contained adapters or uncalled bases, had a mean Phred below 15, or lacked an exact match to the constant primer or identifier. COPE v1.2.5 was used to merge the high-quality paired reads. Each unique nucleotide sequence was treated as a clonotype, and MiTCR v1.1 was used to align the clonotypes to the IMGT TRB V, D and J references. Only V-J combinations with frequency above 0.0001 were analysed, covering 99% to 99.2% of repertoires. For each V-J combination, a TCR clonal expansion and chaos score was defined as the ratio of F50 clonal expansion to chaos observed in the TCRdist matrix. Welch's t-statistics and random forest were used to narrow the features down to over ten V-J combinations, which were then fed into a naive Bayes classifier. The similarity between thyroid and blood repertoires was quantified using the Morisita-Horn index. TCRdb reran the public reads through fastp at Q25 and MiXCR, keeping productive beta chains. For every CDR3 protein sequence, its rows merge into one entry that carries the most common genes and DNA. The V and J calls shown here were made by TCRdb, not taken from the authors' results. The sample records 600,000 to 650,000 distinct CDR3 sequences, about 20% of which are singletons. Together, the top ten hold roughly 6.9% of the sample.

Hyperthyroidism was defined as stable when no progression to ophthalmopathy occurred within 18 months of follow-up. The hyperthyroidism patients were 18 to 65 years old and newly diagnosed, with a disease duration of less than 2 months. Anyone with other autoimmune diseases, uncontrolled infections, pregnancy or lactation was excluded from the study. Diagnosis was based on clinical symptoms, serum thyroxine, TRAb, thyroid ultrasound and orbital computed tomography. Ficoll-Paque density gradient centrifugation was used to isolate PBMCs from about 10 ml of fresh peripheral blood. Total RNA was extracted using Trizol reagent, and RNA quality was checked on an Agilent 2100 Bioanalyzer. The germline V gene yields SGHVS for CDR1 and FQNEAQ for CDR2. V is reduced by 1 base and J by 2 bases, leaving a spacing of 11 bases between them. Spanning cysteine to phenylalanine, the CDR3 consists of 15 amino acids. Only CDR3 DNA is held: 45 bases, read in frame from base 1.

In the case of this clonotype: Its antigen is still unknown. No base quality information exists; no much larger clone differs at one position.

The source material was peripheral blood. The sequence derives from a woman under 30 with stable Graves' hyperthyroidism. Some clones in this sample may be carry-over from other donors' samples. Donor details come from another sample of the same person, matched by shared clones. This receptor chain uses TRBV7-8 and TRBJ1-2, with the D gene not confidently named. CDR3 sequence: CASSLGLSANYGYTF. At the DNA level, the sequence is TGTGCCAGCAGCTTAGGTTTAAGTGCAAACTATGGCTACACCTTC.